The present entry profiles one TCR beta chain with its context. This entry comes from a study of blood T cell repertoires in COVID-19. Overall study context: Whether acute or convalescent, the COVID-19 samples came from the United States, Italy and Spain.

Here immunoSEQ multiplex PCR was the method, and the copy in TCRdb shows in-frame clones only, minus some. The table has about 64,000 clones, 80% to 90% seen once; the top ten hold more than 2.5%. Germline CDR1 SGHTA, CDR2 FQGNSA. The trim removed 9 bases at V and 6 bases at J, leaving 8 bases unmatched. The CDR3 has 13 amino acids. Sequenced material: peripheral blood. The rearrangement uses TRBV7-2 and TRBJ2-1, with 7 positions matching TRBD2. The TCR originated in a man aged 45-65 years with active COVID-19. CDR3 DNA sequence: TGTGCCAGTCAGACTAGCATCTCCAATGAGCAGTTCTTC. Translating it yields CASQTSISNEQFF. The whole variable domain, filled in from reference TRBV7-2 and TRBJ2-1, reads GAGVSQSPSNKVTEKGKDVELRCDPISGHTALYWYRQSLGQGLEFLIYFQGNSAPDKSGLPSDRFSAERTGGSVSTLTIQRTQQEDSAVYLCASQTSISNEQFFGPGTRLTVL.